This T cell receptor (beta chain) was identified in a study of blood T cell repertoires in COVID-19. The table came from immunoSEQ multiplex PCR; TCRdb's copy has only in-frame clones and leaves some out. In the table there are 250,000 to 300,000 clones, roughly nine tenths of which are singletons. The sequence was collected from a woman younger than 45 with COVID-19, enrolled during active disease. Input material: peripheral blood.

The DNA of the CDR3 is TGCGCCAGCAGCTTGTTTCTCGGGGAGCCGCGAGGGACTAACTATGGCTACACCTTC. This gives the protein CASSLFLGEPRGTNYGYTF. J is TRBJ1-2 and V is TRBV5-1; no reliable D call. Germline V gives CDR1 SGHRS, CDR2 YFSETQ. CDR3 length: 19 amino acids. Trimming took off 1 base at V and 0 bases at J, with 22 bases between the two ends.